This TCR beta chain emerged from a study of regulatory T cells in long-lasting Graves disease. Arm-PCR of CDR3 regions with iRepertoire HTBI primers generated TCR beta libraries. TCRdb re-derived calls from the multiplex PCR reads in MiXCR, one entry per CDR3 protein. The profile shows about 210,000 distinct CDR3 sequences, around 20% of them singletons. The germline CDR1 and CDR2 sequences are MNHNS and SASEGT. Deletions cut 7 bases from V and 1 base from J, with 17 bases between. The CDR3 loop spans 15 amino acids. The time point was: newly diagnosed GD, antithyroid drugs for less than 3 months. RNA from PBMCs was the source of the TCR library. These data were also reused for a study on T cells in Graves' hyperthyroidism and ophthalmopathy. This second study notes: The HTBI set primed first-round TCR CDR3 RT-PCR.

The chain carries TRBV6-1 and TRBJ2-7; possibly TRBD1 for D (6 bases). This sample comprised peripheral blood mononuclear cells (PBMCs), obtained at new diagnosis, from a patient treated with antithyroid drugs. This receptor was identified in a woman in her twenties or thirties with Graves disease. Written as DNA, the CDR3 is TGTGCCAGCAAAAGGACAGAAGGGGCGTCCTACGAGCAGTACTTC. As protein: CASKRTEGASYEQYF.